What follows is one T cell receptor beta chain and its context. Assay used: immunoSEQ multiplex PCR; TCRdb lists only in-frame clones, some missing. The profile shows about 90,000 clones, around three quarters of them singletons. The CDR3 is 15 amino acids. Germline-derived CDR1 and CDR2 are MNHNY and SVGAGI (reference sequence). The germline V and J ends were trimmed by 4 bases and 3 bases, with 15 bases remaining between them. The sample comes from a study of blood T cell repertoires in COVID-19. The clonotype originates from a woman aged 70-85 years with acute or convalescent COVID-19. This chain connects TRBV6-6 to TRBJ1-2; D is possibly TRBD1 (6 bases). The sequenced material came from peripheral blood. CDR3 protein: CASSFKGEGDYGYTF. The CDR3 DNA reads TGTGCCAGCAGTTTCAAGGGGGAGGGTGACTATGGCTACACCTTC.